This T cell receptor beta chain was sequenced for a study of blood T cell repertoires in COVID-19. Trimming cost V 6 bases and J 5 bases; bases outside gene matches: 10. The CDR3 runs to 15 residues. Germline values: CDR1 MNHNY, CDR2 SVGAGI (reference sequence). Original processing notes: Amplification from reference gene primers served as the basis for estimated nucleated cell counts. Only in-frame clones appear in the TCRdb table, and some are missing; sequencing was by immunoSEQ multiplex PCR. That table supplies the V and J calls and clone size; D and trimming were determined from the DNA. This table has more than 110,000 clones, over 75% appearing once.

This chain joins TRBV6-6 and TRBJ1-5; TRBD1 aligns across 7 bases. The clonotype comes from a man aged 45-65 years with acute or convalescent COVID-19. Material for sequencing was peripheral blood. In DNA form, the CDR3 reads TGTGCCAGCAGGAAGCGACAGGGAAACTATCAGCCCCAGCATTTT. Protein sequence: CASRKRQGNYQPQHF.